This TCR beta chain was recovered during a study of blood T cell repertoires in COVID-19. Study in general: The United States, Italy and Spain were the sources of the acute and convalescent COVID-19 samples. PBMCs, B-cell-depleted T cells, or T cells provided the cDNA or gDNA that made up the material.

Original analysis: Amplified reference gene primers provided the basis for estimating nucleated cell counts. Data came from immunoSEQ multiplex PCR; TCRdb stores just in-frame clones and leaves some out. That table furnishes V, J and clone size, whereas the DNA furnished D and trimming. The sample carries 250,000 to 300,000 clones, about nine tenths recorded once. The sample was peripheral blood. The sequence was collected from a man in his fifties with acute or convalescent COVID-19.

CDR3 residues: CASSPDGNNSPLHF. Written as DNA, the CDR3 is TGTGCCAGCAGCCCGGACGGGAATAATTCACCCCTCCACTTT. J is TRBJ1-6 and V is TRBV5-8; D ambiguous. CDR1 SGHTS and CDR2 YDEGEE come from the germline V gene. V lost 4 bases and J 5 bases, leaving 10 bases between the germline ends. The length of the CDR3 is 14 residues.